The 15 T cell receptor beta chains given below trace back to one sample, sequenced in a study of identical twins. TCRdb called the 5' RACE reads again in MiXCR, with one record for every CDR3 protein. This table has about 810,000 distinct CDR3 sequences, roughly an eighth appearing once. These records were also assigned to another study, of yellow fever vaccine responses in identical twins.

The sample comprised PBMCs. The receptors shown here come from a woman between 18 and 29 years old in good health.

The chain couples TRBV10-1 to TRBJ2-2, with a weak D call TRBD2 (6 bases). Per germline, CDR1 WNHNN and CDR2 SYGVQD (reference sequence). This CDR3 spans 19 amino acids. V was pared by 8 bases and J by 2 bases, with 27 bases between. Here the CDR3 DNA reads TGCGCCAGCCGACGATGCAGCCCGTGCGGGATGGTTAACACCGGGGAGCTGTTTTTT. Translating it yields CASRRCSPCGMVNTGELFF.

The chain is built from TRBV5-1 and TRBJ2-4; possibly TRBD1 for D (6 bases). The ends were cut back, 4 bases at V and 8 bases at J, with 19 bases in the middle. The CDR3 runs to 15 residues. Looked up from germline, CDR1 is SGHRS and CDR2 is YFSETQ. Here the CDR3 reads CASSPGWGRRDIQYF. CDR3 sequence (DNA): TGCGCCAGCAGCCCCGGTTGGGGGCGCAGGGACATTCAGTACTTC.

This clonotype was counted only a few times. The V call is TRBV6-5, the J call TRBJ2-1; the D gene is possibly TRBD2 (7 bases). V was shortened by 2 bases and J by 5 bases, with 10 bases between the two germline ends. In germline, CDR1 is MNHEY, CDR2 SVGAGI. The CDR3 loop spans 14 amino acids. CDR3 sequence reads: CASSYGGANNEQFF. The DNA for the CDR3 is TGTGCCAGCAGTTACGGGGGGGCCAACAATGAGCAGTTCTTC.

This rearrangement joins TRBV5-6 to TRBJ1-1, with D unresolved. Germline V gene sequence: CDR1 SGHDT, CDR2 YYEEEE. Trimming pared 0 bases from V and 6 bases from J, leaving 12 bases between. The CDR3 consists of 14 residues. The CDR3 DNA sequence: TGTGCCAGCAGCTTGGAGCCAGACTCCGCTGAAGCTTTCTTT. This translates into CASSLEPDSAEAFF.

J is TRBJ2-3 and V is TRBV6-1; 8 nucleotides match TRBD2. V lost 1 base to trimming and J lost 0 bases; unmatched junction nucleotides: 3. The germline V gene encodes CDR1 MNHNS and CDR2 SASEGT. The CDR3 is 16 amino acids. CDR3 sequence: CASSEVPGGSTDTQYF. The CDR3 DNA follows: TGTGCCAGCAGTGAAGTGCCGGGAGGGAGCACAGATACGCAGTATTTT.

This clonotype was recorded a few times. The gene calls are TRBV4-1 and TRBJ2-1; 13 bases are shared with TRBD2. The V gene end was trimmed by 4 bases and the J gene end by 4 bases; junction bases not matched to a gene: 7. CDR1 MGHRA and CDR2 YSYEKL come from the germline V gene. This CDR3 contains 17 residues. The CDR3 spells CASSLRLTSGRYNEQFF. In DNA, the CDR3 is TGCGCCAGCAGCCTCCGACTGACTAGCGGGAGGTACAATGAGCAGTTCTTC.

The chain couples TRBV27 to TRBJ2-1; the match to TRBD1 covers 7 bases. Trimming at V came to 5 bases and at J to 4 bases, leaving 14 bases not matched to a gene. This CDR3 is built from 17 residues. Germline V gives CDR1 MNHEY, CDR2 SMNVEV (reference sequence). The CDR3 sequence: CASSVSLTGVPYNEQFF. CDR3 in DNA: TGTGCCAGCAGTGTGTCTCTCACAGGGGTACCTTACAATGAGCAGTTCTTC.

The chain uses TRBV5-5 and TRBJ2-3, with 8 bases that match TRBD2. Germline lookup yields CDR1 SGHKS and CDR2 YYEKEE (reference sequence). There are 16 residues in the CDR3. The junction had 7 bases not matched to a gene; V was cut back by 4 bases and J by 0 bases. The CDR3, as DNA: TGTGCCAGCAGCACCGGACTAGCCCCGAGCACAGATACGCAGTATTTT. Translated: CASSTGLAPSTDTQYF.

This chain's CDR3 is CASSDRSGELFF. The CDR3 DNA is TGTGCCAGCAGTGACAGAAGCGGGGAGCTGTTTTTT. V and J are TRBV27 and TRBJ2-2; tentative D call: TRBD1 (5 bases). CDR3 length: 12 amino acids. Germline V lookup: CDR1 MNHEY, CDR2 SMNVEV (reference sequence). Trimming stripped 5 bases from V and 7 bases from J, with 8 bases between.

This clonotype appeared many times. The chain couples TRBV27 to TRBJ2-7; D is unclear. The CDR3 runs 14 residues. The V and J ends lost 6 bases and 2 bases respectively, with 14 bases between them. Germline CDR1 is MNHEY and CDR2 is SMNVEV (reference sequence). The CDR3 coding sequence is TGTGCCAGCAGAATAGAGGATAGTACCTACGAGCAGTACGTC. This sequence encodes CASRIEDSTYEQYV.

The CDR3 spells CASSPGAAAPLHF. Here the CDR3 DNA reads TGTGCCAGCAGCCCCGGGGCAGCGGCACCCCTCCACTTT. The chain recombines TRBV7-2 with TRBJ1-6, with a possible D match to TRBD1 (5 bases). The germline V and J ends were trimmed by 5 bases and 11 bases, with 13 bases remaining between them. This CDR3 has 13 residues. The V gene's germline CDR1 is SGHTA and CDR2 FQGNSA.

The genes are TRBV5-6 and TRBJ1-4; D unresolved. Trimming took 4 bases from V and 3 from J, leaving 13 bases between them. This CDR3 has 15 amino acids. Germline V gene lookup returns CDR1 SGHDT and CDR2 YYEEEE. CDR3 residues: CASSMSPGANEKLFF. CDR3 bases: TGTGCCAGCAGCATGAGCCCAGGAGCTAATGAAAAACTGTTTTTT.

CDR3 amino acids: CASSESTGAGYGYTF. The CDR3 region has the DNA TGCGCCAGCAGCGAATCCACAGGGGCTGGGTATGGCTACACCTTC. The chain combines TRBV5-1 with TRBJ1-2, with TRBD1 identical over 7 bases. Germline V gene lookup returns CDR1 SGHRS and CDR2 YFSETQ. V lost 4 bases, J lost 5 bases, and 11 bases stayed unmatched. CDR3 size: 15 residues.

V is TRBV11-1 and J is TRBJ1-1, with D unclear. CDR3 size: 14 residues. Trimming took 0 bases from V and 4 from J, leaving 9 bases between them. The germline CDR1 and CDR2 sequences are SGHAT and FQDESV (reference sequence). CDR3 residues: CASSLANEGTEAFF. Written as DNA, the CDR3 is TGTGCCAGCAGCTTAGCGAATGAGGGCACTGAAGCTTTCTTT.

This clonotype occurred a few times. The CDR3 loop is CASSSQGARGYTF. In DNA form, the CDR3 reads TGTGCCAGCAGCTCACAGGGGGCAAGGGGCTACACCTTC. The genes are TRBV7-2 and TRBJ1-2; 9 positions agree with TRBD1. This CDR3 region has 13 residues. The germline V gene has CDR1 SGHTA and CDR2 FQGNSA. With V trimmed by 4 bases and J by 8 bases, 5 bases remained unmatched.